This T cell receptor (beta chain) was captured by sequencing in a study of post-analysis software for immune sequencing data. For the study at large: Both relapsing-remitting and secondary progressive multiple sclerosis featured among the disease courses, as did progressive-relapsing multiple sclerosis. Study results and limitations: About five TRBV segments (TRBV5-6, TRBV5-1 and TRBV20-1 among them) occurred more frequently in patients than in controls. Clustering by F measure revealed strong co-clustering among samples prepared together in one batch. Compared against controls, patients with multiple sclerosis displayed significantly lower normalized Chao1 diversity.

J lost 7 bases, V lost 9 bases, and 8 bases had no gene match. Germline V gene lookup returns CDR1 KGHDR and CDR2 SFDVKD. This CDR3 comprises 14 residues. Unique molecular identifiers featured in each of the TCR beta cDNA libraries. Some 500,000 cDNA molecules were recovered from an input of roughly 0.85 to 10 million T cells. TCRdb processed the PCR reads anew with MiXCR; each CDR3 protein has one entry. The sample yields hundreds of thousands of distinct CDR3 sequences, approximately 53% seen once. Regarding this clonotype: Its antigen is unknown.

Sequenced input: blood. The TCR was taken from a girl between 5 and 17 years old with multiple sclerosis. This sequence joins TRBV24-1 and TRBJ2-1; 10 nucleotides align to TRBD2. CDR3 DNA sequence: TGTGCCACCGGAGCGGGAGGGCCGGGGAATGAGCAGTTCTTC. Amino acid sequence: CATGAGGPGNEQFF.